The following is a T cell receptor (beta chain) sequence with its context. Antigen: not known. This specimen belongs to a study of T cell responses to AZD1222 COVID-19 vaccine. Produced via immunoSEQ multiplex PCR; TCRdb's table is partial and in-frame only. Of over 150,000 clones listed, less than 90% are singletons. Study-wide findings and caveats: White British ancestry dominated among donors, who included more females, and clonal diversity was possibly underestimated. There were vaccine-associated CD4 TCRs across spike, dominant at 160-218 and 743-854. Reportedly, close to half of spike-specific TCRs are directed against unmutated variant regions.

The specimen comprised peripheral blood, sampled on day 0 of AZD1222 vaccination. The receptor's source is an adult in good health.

Written as DNA, the CDR3 is TGTGCCAGTAGCCCCAGCCCAGCGGGGGCGTCCTACAATGAGCAGTTCTTC. Its translation: CASSPSPAGASYNEQFF. The rearrangement links TRBV19 to TRBJ2-1, with 8 bases matching TRBD2. The junction had 11 bases not matched to a gene; V was cut back by 6 bases and J by 1 base. This CDR3 region has 17 residues. Germline V gene sequence: CDR1 LNHDA, CDR2 SQIVND (reference sequence).